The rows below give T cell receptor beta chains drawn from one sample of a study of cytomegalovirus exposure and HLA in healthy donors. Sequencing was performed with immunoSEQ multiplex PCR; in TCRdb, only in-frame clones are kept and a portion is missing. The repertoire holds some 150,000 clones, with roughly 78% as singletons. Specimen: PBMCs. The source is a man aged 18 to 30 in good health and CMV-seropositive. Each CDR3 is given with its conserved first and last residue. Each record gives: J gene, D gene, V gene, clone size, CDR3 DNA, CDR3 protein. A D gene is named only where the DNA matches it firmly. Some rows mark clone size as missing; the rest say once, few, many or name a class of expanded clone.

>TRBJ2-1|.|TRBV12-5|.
TGTGCTAGTGGTCCACTACGTGGAAACCTCTACAATGAGCAGTTCTTC
CASGPLRGNLYNEQFF
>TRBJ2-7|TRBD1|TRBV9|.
TGTGCCAGCAGCCCCCGGACAGGGGGGGCCTACGAGCAGTACTTC
CASSPRTGGAYEQYF
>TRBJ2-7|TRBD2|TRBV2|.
TGTGCCAGTTCCGGGACTAGCGACGAGCAGTACTTC
CASSGTSDEQYF
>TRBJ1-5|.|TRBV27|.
TGTGCCAGCAGTCCCTCCGGGGATCAGCCCCAGCATTTT
CASSPSGDQPQHF
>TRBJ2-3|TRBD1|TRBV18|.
TGTGCCAGCTTAACCGGGACAGGCACAGATACGCAGTATTTT
CASLTGTGTDTQYF
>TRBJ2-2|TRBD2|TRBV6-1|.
TGTGCCGGCACTCGTCTGGCGGGAGGGACCGGGGAGCTGTTTTTT
CAGTRLAGGTGELFF
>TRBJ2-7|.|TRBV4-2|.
TGTGCCAGCAGCCAATCGAGGGCGACCTACGAGCAGTACTTC
CASSQSRATYEQYF
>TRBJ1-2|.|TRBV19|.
TGTGCCAGTAGTTTCCACCCAGGGAACTATGGCTACACCTTC
CASSFHPGNYGYTF
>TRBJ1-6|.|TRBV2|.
TGTGCCAGCAGTGAAGCGGACAGTTTCACCTATAATTCACCCCTCCACTTT
CASSEADSFTYNSPLHF
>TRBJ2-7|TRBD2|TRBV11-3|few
TGTGCCAGCAGAACTTACGGGACTACTCTTTCCTACGAGCAGTACTTC
CASRTYGTTLSYEQYF
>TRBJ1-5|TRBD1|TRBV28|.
TGTGCCAGCAGCGCGACAGGGGGCTTTAGTCAGCCCCAGCATTTT
CASSATGGFSQPQHF
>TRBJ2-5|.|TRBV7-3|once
TGTGCCAGCAGCTTAGCCAGGCAAGAGACCCAGTACTTC
CASSLARQETQYF
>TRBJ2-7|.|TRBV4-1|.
TGTGCCAGCAGCCAAGATCGGCACTACTCCTACGAGCAGTACTTC
CASSQDRHYSYEQYF
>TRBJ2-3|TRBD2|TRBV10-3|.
TGTGCCATCAATACGGCGGGAGGGCCGGCGGATACGCAGTATTTT
CAINTAGGPADTQYF
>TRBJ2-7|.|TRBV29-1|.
TGCAGCGCCCGCCGGGATCCCTACGAGCAGTACTTC
CSARRDPYEQYF
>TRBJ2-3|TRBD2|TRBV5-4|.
TGTGCCAGCTCCCCTAGCGGGATAAGAAATACGCAGTATTTT
CASSPSGIRNTQYF
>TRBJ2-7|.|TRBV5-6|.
TGTGCCAGCAGCTTGCCCAGGGGTTCCTACGAGCAGTACTTC
CASSLPRGSYEQYF
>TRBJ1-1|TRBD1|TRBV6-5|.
TGTGCCAGCAGTTACCGACACAGGGGGCTGGAAACTGAAGCTTTCTTT
CASSYRHRGLETEAFF
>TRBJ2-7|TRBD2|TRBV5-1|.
TGCGCCAGCAGCCCCCGGGAGCGGGGTTTCTACGAGCAGTACTTC
CASSPRERGFYEQYF
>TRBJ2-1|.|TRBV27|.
TGTGCCAGCAGTTTATCGGGGGGCGCGGGAGCCAATGAGCAGTTCTTC
CASSLSGGAGANEQFF
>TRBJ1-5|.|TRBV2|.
TGTGCCAGCAGACAGGGCTTTCGCGGCAATCAGCCCCAGCATTTT
CASRQGFRGNQPQHF
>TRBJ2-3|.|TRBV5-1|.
TGCGCCAGCAGCTCCGTCCCCACAGATACGCAGTATTTT
CASSSVPTDTQYF
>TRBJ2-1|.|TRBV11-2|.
TGTGCCAGCAGCCCGCTAGGAGCCTCCTACAATGAGCAGTTCTTC
CASSPLGASYNEQFF
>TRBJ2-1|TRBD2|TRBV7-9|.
TGTGCCAGCAGCACTAGGACTAGCGGGAGAATTAATGAGCAGTTCTTC
CASSTRTSGRINEQFF
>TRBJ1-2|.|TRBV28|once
TGTGCCAGCAGTTTACAGGGGCGTCGGGATGGCTACACCTTC
CASSLQGRRDGYTF
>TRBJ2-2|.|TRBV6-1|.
TGTGCCAGCAGTGAAGTCAGGGGGGTCGGGGAGCTGTTTTTT
CASSEVRGVGELFF
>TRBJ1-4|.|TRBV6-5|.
TGTGCCAGCAGGCGGGCCACTTCCCAAAGGGAAAAACTGTTTTTT
CASRRATSQREKLFF